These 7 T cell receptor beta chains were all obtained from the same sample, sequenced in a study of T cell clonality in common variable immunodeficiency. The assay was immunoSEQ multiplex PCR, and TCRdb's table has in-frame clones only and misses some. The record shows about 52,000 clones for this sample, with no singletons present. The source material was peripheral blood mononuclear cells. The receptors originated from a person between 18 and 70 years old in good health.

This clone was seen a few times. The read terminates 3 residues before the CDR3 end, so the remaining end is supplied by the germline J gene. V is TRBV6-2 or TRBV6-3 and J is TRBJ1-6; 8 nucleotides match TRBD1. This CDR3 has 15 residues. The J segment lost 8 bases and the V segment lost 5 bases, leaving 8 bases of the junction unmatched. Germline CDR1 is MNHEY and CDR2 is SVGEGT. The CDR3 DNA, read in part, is TGTGCCAGCAGTCACCCCCCGGGACAGGATTCACCC. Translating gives CASSHPPGQDSP. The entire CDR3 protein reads CASSHPPGQDSPLHF.

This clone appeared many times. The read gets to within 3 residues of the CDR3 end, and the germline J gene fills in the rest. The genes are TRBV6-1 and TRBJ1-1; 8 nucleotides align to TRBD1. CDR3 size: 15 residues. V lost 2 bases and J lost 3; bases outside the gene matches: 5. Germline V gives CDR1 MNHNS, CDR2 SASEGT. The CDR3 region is CASSELPGGYTEAFF. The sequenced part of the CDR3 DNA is TGTGCCAGCAGTGAACTACCAGGGGGCTACACTGAA.

CDR3 protein: CASSMGGASEQYF. The CDR3 bases that were read are TGTGCCAGTAGTATGGGGGGGGCAAGCGAG. The chain combines TRBV19 with TRBJ2-7; D perhaps matches TRBD2 (7 bases). Read sequence stops 3 residues before the CDR3 end, and the germline J gene provides the missing end. CDR1 and CDR2 (germline): LNHDA, SQIVND (reference sequence). The germline V and J ends were trimmed by 3 bases and 6 bases, with 12 bases remaining between them. This CDR3 spans 13 amino acids.

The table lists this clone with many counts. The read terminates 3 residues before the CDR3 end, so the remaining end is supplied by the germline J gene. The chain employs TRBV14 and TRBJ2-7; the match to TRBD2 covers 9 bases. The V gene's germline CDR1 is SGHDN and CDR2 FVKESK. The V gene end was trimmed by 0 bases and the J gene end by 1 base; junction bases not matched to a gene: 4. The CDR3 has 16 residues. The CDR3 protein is CASSQDEAGGSYEQYF. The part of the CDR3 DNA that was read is TGTGCCAGCAGCCAAGATGAAGCGGGAGGATCCTACGAG.

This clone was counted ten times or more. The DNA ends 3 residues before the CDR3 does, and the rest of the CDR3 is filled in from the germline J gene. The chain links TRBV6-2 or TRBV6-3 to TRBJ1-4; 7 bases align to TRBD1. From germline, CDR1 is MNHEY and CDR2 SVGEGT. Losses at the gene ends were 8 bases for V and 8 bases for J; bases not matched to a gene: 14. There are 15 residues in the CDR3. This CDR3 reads CASGDKTGTGEKLFF. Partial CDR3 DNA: TGTGCCAGCGGGGACAAGACAGGGACGGGGGAAAAA.

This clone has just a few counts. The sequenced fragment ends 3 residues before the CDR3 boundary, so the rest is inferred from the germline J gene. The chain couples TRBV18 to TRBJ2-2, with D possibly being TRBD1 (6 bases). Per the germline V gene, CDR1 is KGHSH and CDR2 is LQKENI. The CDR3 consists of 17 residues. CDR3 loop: CASSPAQGANGNSPLFF. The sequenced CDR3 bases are TGTGCCAGCTCACCTGCACAGGGTGCGAATGGAAATTCACCG. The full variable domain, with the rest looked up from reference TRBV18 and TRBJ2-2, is NAGVMQNPRHLVRRRGQEARLRCSPMKGHSHVYWYRQLPEEGLKFMVYLQKENIIDESGMPKERFSAEFPKEGPSILRIQQVVRGDSAAYFCASSPAQGANGNSPLFFGEGSRLTVL.

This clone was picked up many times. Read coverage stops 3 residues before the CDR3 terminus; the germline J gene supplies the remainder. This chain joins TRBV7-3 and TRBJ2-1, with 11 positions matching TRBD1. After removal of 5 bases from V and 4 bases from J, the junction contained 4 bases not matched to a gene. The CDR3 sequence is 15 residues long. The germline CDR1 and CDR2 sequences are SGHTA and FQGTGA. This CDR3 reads CASSVGQGGYNEQFF. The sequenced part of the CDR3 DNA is TGTGCCAGCAGCGTGGGACAGGGGGGATACAATGAG.